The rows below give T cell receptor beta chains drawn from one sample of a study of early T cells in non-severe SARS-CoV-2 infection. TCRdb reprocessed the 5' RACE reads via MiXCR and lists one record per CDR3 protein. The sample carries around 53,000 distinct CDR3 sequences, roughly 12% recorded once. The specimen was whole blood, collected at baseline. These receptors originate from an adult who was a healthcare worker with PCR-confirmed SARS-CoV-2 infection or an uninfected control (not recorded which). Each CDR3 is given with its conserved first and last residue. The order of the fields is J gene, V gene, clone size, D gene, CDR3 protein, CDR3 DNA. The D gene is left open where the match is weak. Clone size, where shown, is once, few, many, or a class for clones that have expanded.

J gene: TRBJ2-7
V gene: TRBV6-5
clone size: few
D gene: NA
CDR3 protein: CASSSQGSSRSYEQYF
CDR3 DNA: TGTGCCAGCAGTTCCCAAGGCTCCTCTCGATCCTACGAGCAGTACTTC

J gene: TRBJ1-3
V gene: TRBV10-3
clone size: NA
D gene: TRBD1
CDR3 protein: CAITSTGKDTIYF
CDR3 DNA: TGTGCCATCACTTCGACAGGGAAGGACACCATATATTTT

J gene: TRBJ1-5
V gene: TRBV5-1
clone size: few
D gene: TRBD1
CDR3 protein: CASSFLDRANQPQHF
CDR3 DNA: TGCGCCAGCAGCTTCTTGGACAGGGCAAATCAGCCCCAGCATTTT

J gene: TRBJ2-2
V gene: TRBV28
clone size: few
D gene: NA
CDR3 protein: CASSPWGRNTGELFF
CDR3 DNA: TGTGCCAGCAGTCCCTGGGGGAGGAACACCGGGGAGCTGTTTTTT

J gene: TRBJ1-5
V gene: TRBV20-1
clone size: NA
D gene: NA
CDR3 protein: CSARTPGGNQPQHF
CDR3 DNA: TGCAGTGCTAGAACCCCAGGGGGCAATCAGCCCCAGCATTTT

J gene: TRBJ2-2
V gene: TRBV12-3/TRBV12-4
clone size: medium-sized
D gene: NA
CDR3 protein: CASSFLALHTGELFF
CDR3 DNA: TGTGCCAGCAGTTTTTTGGCATTACACACCGGGGAGCTGTTTTTT

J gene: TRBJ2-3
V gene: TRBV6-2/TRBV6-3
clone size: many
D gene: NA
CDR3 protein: CASSLTTGDSTDTQYF
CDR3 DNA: TGTGCCAGCAGTCTTACAACCGGAGACAGCACAGATACGCAGTATTTT

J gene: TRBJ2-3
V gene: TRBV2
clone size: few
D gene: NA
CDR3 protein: CASSQGTDTQYF
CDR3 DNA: TGTGCCAGCAGCCAGGGCACAGATACGCAGTATTTT

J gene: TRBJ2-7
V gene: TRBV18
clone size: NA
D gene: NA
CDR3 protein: CASSPEGAGQYF
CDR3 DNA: TGTGCCAGCTCACCGGAGGGGGCGGGGCAGTACTTC

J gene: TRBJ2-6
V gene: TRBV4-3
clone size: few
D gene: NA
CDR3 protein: CASSPAGANVLTF
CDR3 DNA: TGCGCCAGCAGCCCTGCTGGGGCCAACGTCCTGACTTTC

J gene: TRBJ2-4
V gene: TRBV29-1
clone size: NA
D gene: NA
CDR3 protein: CSVEKQGQNIQYF
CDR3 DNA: TGCAGCGTTGAGAAACAGGGCCAGAACATTCAGTACTTC

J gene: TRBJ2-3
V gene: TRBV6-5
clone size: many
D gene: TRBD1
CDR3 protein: CASSYSTGGPDTQYF
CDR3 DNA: TGTGCCAGCAGTTACTCGACAGGGGGCCCAGATACGCAGTATTTT

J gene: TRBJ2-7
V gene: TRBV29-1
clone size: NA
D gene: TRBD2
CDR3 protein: CSVVEVVAGDASSYNEQYF
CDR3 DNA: TGCAGCGTTGTCGAGGTGGTAGCGGGGGATGCTAGCTCCTACAATGAGCAGTACTTC

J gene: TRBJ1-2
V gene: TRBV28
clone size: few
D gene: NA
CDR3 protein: CASSEAEYGYTF
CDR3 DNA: TGTGCCAGCAGTGAGGCGGAGTATGGCTACACCTTC

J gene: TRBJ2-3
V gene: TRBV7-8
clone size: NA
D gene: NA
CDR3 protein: CASRAYKIGTDTQYF
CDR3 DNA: TGTGCCAGCAGAGCCTACAAAATAGGCACAGATACGCAGTATTTT

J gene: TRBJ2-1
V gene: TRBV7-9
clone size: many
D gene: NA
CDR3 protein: CASGIVNEQFF
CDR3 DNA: TGTGCCAGCGGAATCGTCAATGAGCAGTTCTTC

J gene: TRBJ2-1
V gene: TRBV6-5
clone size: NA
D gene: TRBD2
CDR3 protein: CASRASGFNNEQFF
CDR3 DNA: TGTGCCAGCAGAGCTAGCGGGTTTAACAATGAGCAGTTCTTC

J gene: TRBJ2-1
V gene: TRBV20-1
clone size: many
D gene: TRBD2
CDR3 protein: CSARDLRGSLDEQFF
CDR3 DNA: TGCAGTGCTAGAGATTTGCGCGGGAGTCTCGATGAGCAGTTCTTC

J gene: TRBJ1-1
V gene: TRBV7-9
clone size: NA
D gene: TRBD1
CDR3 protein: CASSFGQGLAEAFF
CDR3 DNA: TGTGCCAGCAGCTTCGGACAGGGGCTTGCTGAAGCTTTCTTT

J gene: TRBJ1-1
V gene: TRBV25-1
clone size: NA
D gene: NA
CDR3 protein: CASRGWAEAFF
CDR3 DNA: TGTGCCAGCAGGGGTTGGGCTGAAGCTTTCTTT

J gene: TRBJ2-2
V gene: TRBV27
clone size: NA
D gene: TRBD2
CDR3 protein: CASTRTRDTGELFF
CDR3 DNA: TGTGCCAGCACCCGGACTAGGGACACCGGGGAGCTGTTTTTT

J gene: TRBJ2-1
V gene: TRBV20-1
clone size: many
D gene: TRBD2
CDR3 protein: CSARDHGRDYNEQFF
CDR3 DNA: TGCAGTGCTAGAGATCACGGGAGGGATTACAATGAGCAGTTCTTC

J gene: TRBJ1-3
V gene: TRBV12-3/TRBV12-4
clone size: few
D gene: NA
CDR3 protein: CASGYYRPSGNTIYF
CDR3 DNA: TGTGCCAGCGGTTACTACAGGCCCTCTGGAAACACCATATATTTT

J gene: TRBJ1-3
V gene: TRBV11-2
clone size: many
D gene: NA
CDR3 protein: CASSLDGTRTIYF
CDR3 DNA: TGTGCCAGCAGCTTAGACGGGACCCGGACCATATATTTT

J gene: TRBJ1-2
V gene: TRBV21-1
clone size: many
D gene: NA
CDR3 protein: CASSKVAGYGYTF
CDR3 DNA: TGTGCCAGCAGCAAAGTAGCAGGCTATGGCTACACCTTC

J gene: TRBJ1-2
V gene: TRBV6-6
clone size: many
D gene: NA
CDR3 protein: CASSGNPDRNYGYTF
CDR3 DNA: TGTGCCAGCAGCGGTAATCCGGACAGAAACTATGGCTACACCTTC

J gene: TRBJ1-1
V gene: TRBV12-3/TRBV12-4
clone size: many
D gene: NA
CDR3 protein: CASSLGGGRRTEAFF
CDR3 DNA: TGTGCCAGCAGTTTAGGCGGGGGGCGGAGGACTGAAGCTTTCTTT

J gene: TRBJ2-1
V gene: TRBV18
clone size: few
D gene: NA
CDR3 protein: CASSPLGGGNEQFF
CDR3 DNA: TGTGCCAGCTCACCCTTAGGGGGGGGCAATGAGCAGTTCTTC

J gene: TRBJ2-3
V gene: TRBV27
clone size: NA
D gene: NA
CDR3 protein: CASSLGLNTDTQYF
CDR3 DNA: TGTGCCAGCAGTCTCGGACTGAACACAGATACGCAGTATTTT

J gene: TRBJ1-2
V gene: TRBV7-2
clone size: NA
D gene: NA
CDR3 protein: CASSLYAERRIYGDTF
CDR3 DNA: TGTGCCAGCAGCTTATACGCGGAACGTAGGATTTATGGAGACACCTTC

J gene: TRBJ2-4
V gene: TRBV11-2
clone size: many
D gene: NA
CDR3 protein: CASSSYKQGTDIQYF
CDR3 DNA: TGTGCCAGCAGCTCTTATAAGCAGGGGACGGACATTCAGTACTTC

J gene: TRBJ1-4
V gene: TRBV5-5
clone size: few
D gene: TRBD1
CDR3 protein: CASSFAGGWLAEKLFF
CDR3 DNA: TGTGCCAGCAGCTTTGCAGGGGGATGGCTGGCTGAAAAACTGTTTTTT

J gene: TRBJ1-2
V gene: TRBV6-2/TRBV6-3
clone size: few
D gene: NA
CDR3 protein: CASTDGGRDYGYTF
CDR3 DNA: TGTGCCAGCACCGACGGAGGGAGAGATTATGGCTACACCTTC

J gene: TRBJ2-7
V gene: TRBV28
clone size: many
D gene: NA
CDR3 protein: CASSSPVHEQYF
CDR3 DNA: TGTGCCAGCAGTTCCCCGGTCCACGAGCAGTACTTC

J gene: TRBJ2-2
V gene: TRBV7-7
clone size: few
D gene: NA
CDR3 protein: CASSPVTRAEELFF
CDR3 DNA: TGTGCCAGCAGCCCGGTGACACGCGCGGAGGAGCTGTTTTTT

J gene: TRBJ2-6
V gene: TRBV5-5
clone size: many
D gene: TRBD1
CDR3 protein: CASSLAAGGISGANVLTF
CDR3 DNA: TGTGCCAGCAGCTTGGCCGCAGGGGGAATCTCTGGGGCCAACGTCCTGACTTTC

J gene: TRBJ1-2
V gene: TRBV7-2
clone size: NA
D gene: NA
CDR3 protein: CASSSRDHNYGYTF
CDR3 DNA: TGTGCCAGCAGCTCGCGAGACCATAACTATGGCTACACCTTC

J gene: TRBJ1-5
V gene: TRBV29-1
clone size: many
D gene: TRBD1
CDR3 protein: CSVVKHPRRQGQIYSNQPQHF
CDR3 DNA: TGCAGCGTTGTTAAACACCCGCGCCGCCAGGGACAGATCTATAGCAATCAGCCCCAGCATTTT

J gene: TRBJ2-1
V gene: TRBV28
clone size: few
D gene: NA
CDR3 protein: CASSPPPPVRNEQFF
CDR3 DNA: TGTGCCAGCAGTCCACCCCCGCCAGTGCGGAATGAGCAGTTCTTC

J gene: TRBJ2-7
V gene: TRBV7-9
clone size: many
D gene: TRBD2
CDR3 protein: CASSLSGSSSYEQYF
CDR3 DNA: TGTGCCAGCAGCTTAAGCGGGAGTAGCTCCTACGAGCAGTACTTC

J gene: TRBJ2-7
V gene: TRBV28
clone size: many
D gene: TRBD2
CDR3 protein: CASSDGTTFSYEQYF
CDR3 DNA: TGTGCCAGCAGCGACGGGACTACCTTCTCCTACGAGCAGTACTTC

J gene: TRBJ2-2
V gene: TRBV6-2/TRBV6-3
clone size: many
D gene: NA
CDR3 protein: CASSLTGELFF
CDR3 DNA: TGTGCCAGCAGTCTGACCGGGGAGCTGTTTTTT

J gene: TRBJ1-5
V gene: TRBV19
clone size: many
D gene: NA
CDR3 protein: CASSIDPRNQPQHF
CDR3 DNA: TGTGCCAGTAGTATAGATCCCAGGAATCAGCCCCAGCATTTT

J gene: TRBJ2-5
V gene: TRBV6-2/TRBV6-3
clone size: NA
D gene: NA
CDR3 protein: CASTDPSQETQYF
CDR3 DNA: TGTGCCAGCACCGACCCCTCCCAAGAGACCCAGTACTTC

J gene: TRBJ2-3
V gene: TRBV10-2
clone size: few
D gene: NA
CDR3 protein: CASRLGQSTDTQYF
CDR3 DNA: TGCGCCAGCAGACTCGGACAGAGCACAGATACGCAGTATTTT

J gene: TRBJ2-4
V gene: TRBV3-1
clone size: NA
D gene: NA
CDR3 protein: CASSPPFPKKNIQYF
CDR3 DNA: TGTGCCAGCAGCCCCCCCTTTCCAAAGAAAAACATTCAGTACTTC

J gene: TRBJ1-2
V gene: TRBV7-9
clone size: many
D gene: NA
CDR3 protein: CASSLAREGYTF
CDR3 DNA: TGTGCCAGCAGCTTAGCGCGCGAAGGCTACACCTTC

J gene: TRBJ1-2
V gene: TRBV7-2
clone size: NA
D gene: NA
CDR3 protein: CASSLDQGGYGYTF
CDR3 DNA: TGTGCCAGCAGCTTAGATCAGGGCGGCTATGGCTACACCTTC

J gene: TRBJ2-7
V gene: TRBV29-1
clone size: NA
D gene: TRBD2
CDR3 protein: CSVEPSGTYEQYF
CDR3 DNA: TGCAGCGTTGAACCCAGCGGGACCTACGAGCAGTACTTC

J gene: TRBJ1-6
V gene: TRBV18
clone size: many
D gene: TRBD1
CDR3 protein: CASSPGQYSPLHF
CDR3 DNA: TGTGCCAGCTCACCGGGACAGTATTCACCCCTCCACTTT

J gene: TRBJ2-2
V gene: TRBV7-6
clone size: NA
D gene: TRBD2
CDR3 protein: CASSFSAGVLQAGELFF
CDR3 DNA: TGTGCCAGCAGCTTTAGTGCGGGAGTACTTCAAGCCGGGGAGCTGTTTTTT